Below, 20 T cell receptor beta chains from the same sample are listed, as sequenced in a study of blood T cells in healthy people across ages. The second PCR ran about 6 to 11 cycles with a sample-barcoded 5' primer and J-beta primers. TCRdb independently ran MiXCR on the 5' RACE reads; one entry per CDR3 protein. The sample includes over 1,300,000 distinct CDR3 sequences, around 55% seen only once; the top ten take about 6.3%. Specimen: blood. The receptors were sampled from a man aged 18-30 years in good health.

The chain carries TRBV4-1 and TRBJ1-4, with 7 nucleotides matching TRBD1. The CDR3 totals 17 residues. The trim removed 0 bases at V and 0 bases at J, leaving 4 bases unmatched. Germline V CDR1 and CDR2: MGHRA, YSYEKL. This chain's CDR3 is CASSQEGQIATNEKLFF. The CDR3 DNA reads TGCGCCAGCAGCCAAGAGGGACAGATAGCAACTAATGAAAAACTGTTTTTT.

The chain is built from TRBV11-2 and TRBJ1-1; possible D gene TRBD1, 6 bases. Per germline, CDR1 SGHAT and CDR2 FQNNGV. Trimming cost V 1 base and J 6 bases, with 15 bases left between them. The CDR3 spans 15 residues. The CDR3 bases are TGTGCCAGCAGCTTAGCGGACAGACCGCTGGCTGAAGCTTTCTTT. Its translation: CASSLADRPLAEAFF.

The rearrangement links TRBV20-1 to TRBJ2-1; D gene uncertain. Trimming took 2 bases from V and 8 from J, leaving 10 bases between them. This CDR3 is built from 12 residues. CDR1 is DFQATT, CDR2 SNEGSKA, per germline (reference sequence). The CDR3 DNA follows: TGCAGTGCTAGACGGGTGGGCCATGAGCAGTTCTTC. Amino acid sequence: CSARRVGHEQFF.

CDR3 in amino acids: CASSLGGQRNTEAFF. The CDR3 region has the DNA TGTGCCAGCAGCTTAGGGGGTCAGCGAAACACTGAAGCTTTCTTT. The chain is built from TRBV7-9 and TRBJ1-1, with unresolved D. This CDR3 spans 15 amino acids. The ends were cut back, 1 base at V and 2 bases at J, with 11 bases in the middle. CDR1 is SEHNR and CDR2 is FQNEAQ in the germline V gene (reference sequence).

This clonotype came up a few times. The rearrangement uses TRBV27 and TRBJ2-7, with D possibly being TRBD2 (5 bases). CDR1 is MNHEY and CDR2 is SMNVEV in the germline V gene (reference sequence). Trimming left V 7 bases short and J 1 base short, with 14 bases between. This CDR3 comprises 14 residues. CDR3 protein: CASKTGMESYEQYF. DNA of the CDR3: TGTGCCAGCAAAACGGGGATGGAGTCCTACGAGCAGTACTTC.

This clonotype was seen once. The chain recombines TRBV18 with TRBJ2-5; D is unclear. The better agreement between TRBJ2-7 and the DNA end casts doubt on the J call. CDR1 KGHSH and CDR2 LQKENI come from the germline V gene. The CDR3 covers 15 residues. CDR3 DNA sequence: TGTGCCAGCTCCCCGATCACAGACAAGACCTACGAGCAGTACTTC. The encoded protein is CASSPITDKTYEQYF.

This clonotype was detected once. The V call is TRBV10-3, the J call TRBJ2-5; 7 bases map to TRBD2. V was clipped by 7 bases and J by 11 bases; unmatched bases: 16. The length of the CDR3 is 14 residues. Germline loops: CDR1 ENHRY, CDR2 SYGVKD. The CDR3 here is CAIKPGRPYNEQYF. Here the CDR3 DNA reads TGTGCCATCAAACCCGGGAGGCCCTACAATGAGCAGTACTTC.

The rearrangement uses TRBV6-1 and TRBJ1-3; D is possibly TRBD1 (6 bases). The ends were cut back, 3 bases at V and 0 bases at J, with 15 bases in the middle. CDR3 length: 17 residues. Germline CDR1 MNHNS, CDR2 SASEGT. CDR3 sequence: CASSDTGRGSSGNTIYF. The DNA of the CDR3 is TGTGCCAGCAGTGATACAGGGAGGGGGTCCTCTGGAAACACCATATATTTT.

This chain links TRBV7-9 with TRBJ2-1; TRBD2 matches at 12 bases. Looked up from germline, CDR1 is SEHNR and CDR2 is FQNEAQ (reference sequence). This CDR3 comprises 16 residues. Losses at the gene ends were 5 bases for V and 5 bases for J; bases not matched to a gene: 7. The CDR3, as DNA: TGTGCCAGCAGCATCAGACTAGCGGGAGATAACAATGAGCAGTTCTTC. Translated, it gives CASSIRLAGDNNEQFF.

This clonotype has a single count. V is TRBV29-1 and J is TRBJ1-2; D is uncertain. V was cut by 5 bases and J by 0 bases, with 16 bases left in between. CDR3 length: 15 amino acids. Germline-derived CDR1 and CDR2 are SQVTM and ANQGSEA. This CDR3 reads CSVRMDGDSNYGYTF. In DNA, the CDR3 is TGCAGCGTTAGAATGGACGGTGACTCTAACTATGGCTACACCTTC.

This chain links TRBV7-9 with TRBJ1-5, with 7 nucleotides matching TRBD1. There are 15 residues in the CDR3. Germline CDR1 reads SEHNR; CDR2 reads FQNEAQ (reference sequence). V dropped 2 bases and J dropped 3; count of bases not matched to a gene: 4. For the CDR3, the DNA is TGTGCCAGCAGCTTAACAGGGGCTATCAATCAGCCCCAGCATTTT. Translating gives CASSLTGAINQPQHF.

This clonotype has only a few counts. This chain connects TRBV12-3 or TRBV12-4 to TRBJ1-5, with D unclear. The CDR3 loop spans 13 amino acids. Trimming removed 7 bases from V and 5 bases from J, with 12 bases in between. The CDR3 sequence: CASTLSGDQPQHF. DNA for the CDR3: TGTGCCAGCACCCTGAGCGGGGATCAGCCCCAGCATTTT.

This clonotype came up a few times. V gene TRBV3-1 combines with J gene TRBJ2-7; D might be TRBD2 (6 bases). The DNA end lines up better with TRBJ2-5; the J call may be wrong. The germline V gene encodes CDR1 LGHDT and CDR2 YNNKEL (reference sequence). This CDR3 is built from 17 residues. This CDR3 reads CASSFQSPAGGYETQYF. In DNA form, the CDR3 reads TGTGCCAGCAGCTTTCAGTCACCAGCGGGCGGGTACGAGACCCAGTACTTC.

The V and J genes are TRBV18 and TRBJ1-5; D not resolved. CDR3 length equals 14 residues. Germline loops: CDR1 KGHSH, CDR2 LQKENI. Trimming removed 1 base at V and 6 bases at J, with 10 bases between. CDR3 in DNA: TGTGCCAGCTCACCACTCCGGGATAGTCAGCCCCAGCATTTT. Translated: CASSPLRDSQPQHF. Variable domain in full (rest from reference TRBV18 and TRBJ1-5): NAGVMQNPRHLVRRRGQEARLRCSPMKGHSHVYWYRQLPEEGLKFMVYLQKENIIDESGMPKERFSAEFPKEGPSILRIQQVVRGDSAAYFCASSPLRDSQPQHFGDGTRLSIL.

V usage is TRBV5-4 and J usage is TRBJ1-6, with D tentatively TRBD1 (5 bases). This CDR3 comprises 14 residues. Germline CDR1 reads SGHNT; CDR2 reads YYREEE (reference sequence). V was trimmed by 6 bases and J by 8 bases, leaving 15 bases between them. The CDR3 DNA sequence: TGTGCCAGCAATACGGGAGGGACGGATTCACCCCTCCACTTT. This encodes CASNTGGTDSPLHF.

Written as DNA, the CDR3 is TGTGCCAGCAGCCAAGAGGGGGCAGGTGAACCCACCGGGGAGCTGTTTTTT. Translated, it gives CASSQEGAGEPTGELFF. This chain connects TRBV4-2 to TRBJ2-2, with D tentatively TRBD1 (6 bases). CDR3 length: 17 amino acids. Trimming pared 0 bases from V and 4 bases from J, leaving 15 bases between. The germline V gene has CDR1 LGHNA and CDR2 YNFKEQ.

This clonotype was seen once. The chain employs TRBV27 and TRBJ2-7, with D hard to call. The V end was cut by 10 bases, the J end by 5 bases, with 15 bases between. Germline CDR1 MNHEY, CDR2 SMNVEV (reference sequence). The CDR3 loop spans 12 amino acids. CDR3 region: CAIAIGSNEQYF. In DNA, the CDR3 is TGTGCCATCGCCATAGGTAGCAACGAGCAGTACTTC.

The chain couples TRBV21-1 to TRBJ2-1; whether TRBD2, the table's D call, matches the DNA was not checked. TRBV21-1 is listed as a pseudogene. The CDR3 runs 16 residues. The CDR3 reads CASSKDKGRLLDEQFF. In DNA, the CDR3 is TGTGCCAGCAGCAAGGATAAGGGCCGCCTCTTGGATGAGCAGTTCTTC.

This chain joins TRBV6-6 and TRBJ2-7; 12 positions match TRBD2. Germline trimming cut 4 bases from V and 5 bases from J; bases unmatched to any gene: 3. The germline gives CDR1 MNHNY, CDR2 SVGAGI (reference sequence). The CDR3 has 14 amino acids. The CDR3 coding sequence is TGTGCCAGCAGTTCCCGACTAGCGGGAGACGAGCAGTACTTC. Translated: CASSSRLAGDEQYF.

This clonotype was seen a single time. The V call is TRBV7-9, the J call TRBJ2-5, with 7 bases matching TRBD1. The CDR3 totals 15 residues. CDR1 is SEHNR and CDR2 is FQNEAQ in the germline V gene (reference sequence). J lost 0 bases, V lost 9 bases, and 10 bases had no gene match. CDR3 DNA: TGTGCCAGTAGCAGAGGGGGCGGGCACCAAGAGACCCAGTACTTC. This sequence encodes CASSRGGGHQETQYF.